Each of the 24 T cell receptor beta chains below was sequenced from the same sample in a study of cytomegalovirus exposure and HLA in healthy donors. PCR primers comprised 60 Vbeta and 13 Jbeta primers. Profiling relied on immunoSEQ multiplex PCR, and the TCRdb table lists in-frame clones only, not all of them. The data hold about 210,000 clones, with almost 80% observed a single time. Material: PBMCs. Receptor source: a male donor in good health and CMV-seronegative.

This rearrangement joins TRBV5-1 to TRBJ1-1, with 7 bases matching TRBD1. The V gene's germline CDR1 is SGHRS and CDR2 YFSETQ. This CDR3 is built from 13 residues. J gave up 5 bases and V 4 bases, and 5 bases lay outside the gene matches. The CDR3 DNA follows: TGCGCCAGCAGCATAACAGGGGTTACTGAAGCTTTCTTT. Residues: CASSITGVTEAFF.

The chain uses TRBV7-8 and TRBJ1-1; no clear D. Germline V gene sequence: CDR1 SGHVS, CDR2 FQNEAQ. The CDR3 spans 15 residues. V lost 2 bases, J lost 4 bases, and 14 bases lay in between. The DNA for the CDR3 is TGTGCCAGCAGCTTAAAGCGTCGGGGTAGCACTGAAGCTTTCTTT. Translating it yields CASSLKRRGSTEAFF. Full variable domain (outside the CDR3, taken from reference TRBV7-8 and TRBJ1-1): GAGVSQSPRYKVAKRGQDVALRCDPISGHVSLFWYQQALGQGPEFLTYFQNEAQLDKSGLPSDRFFAERPEGSVSTLKIQRTQQEDSAVYLCASSLKRRGSTEAFFGQGTRLTVV.

This chain joins TRBV19 and TRBJ1-6, with D maybe TRBD1 (5 bases). This CDR3 is 14 amino acids long. From germline, CDR1 is LNHDA and CDR2 SQIVND (reference sequence). Trimming shortened V by 3 bases and J by 10 bases, and 13 bases separated the two germline ends. Written as DNA, the CDR3 is TGTGCCAGTAGTATTATCGACAGTTTATCACCCCTCCACTTT. Translated: CASSIIDSLSPLHF.

V usage is TRBV7-3 and J usage is TRBJ2-7, with D maybe TRBD1 (5 bases). The V and J ends lost 5 bases and 5 bases respectively, with 13 bases between them. There are 13 residues in the CDR3. Per the germline V gene, CDR1 is SGHTA and CDR2 is FQGTGA. CDR3 nucleotide sequence: TGTGCCAGCAGCCACCAGGGCTCGGACGAGCAGTACTTC. It is translated as CASSHQGSDEQYF.

The V gene is TRBV7-2, the J gene TRBJ1-5; 7 bases line up with TRBD1. This CDR3 is built from 15 residues. V gave up 1 base and J gave up 4 bases; unmatched junction bases: 4. Looked up from germline, CDR1 is SGHTA and CDR2 is FQGNSA. The CDR3: CASSLGTGENQPQHF. The CDR3 DNA reads as TGTGCCAGCAGCTTAGGGACAGGAGAAAATCAGCCCCAGCATTTT.

The sample holds a few counts of this clone. The genes are TRBV5-3 and TRBJ1-2; D is possibly TRBD1 (5 bases). TRBV5-3 is assigned to the ORF class and has an uncertain function. The CDR3 has 14 amino acids. V lost 1 base to trimming and J lost 7 bases, with 14 bases between them. CDR3 in DNA: TGTGCCAGAAGCTTGTATGCAGGGCGCGGTGGCTACACCTTC. Translated: CARSLYAGRGGYTF.

V and J are TRBV6-4 and TRBJ2-1; D might be TRBD2 (6 bases). Germline values: CDR1 MRHNA, CDR2 SNTAGT. Trimming removed 0 bases from V and 6 bases from J, with 9 bases in between. This CDR3 region has 14 residues. CDR3 sequence reads: CASSDSAGSNEQFF. CDR3 sequence (DNA): TGTGCCAGCAGTGACTCTGCGGGATCCAATGAGCAGTTCTTC.

Only a few counts were recorded for this clone. The rearrangement uses TRBV7-8 and TRBJ2-2, with 12 bases aligning to TRBD2. Trimming removed 5 bases from V and 5 bases from J; junction bases left unmatched: 3. The germline V gene has CDR1 SGHVS and CDR2 FQNEAQ. The CDR3 extends over 15 amino acids. CDR3 nucleotides: TGTGCCAGCAGCCAAGGACTAGCGGGAACCGGGGAGCTGTTTTTT. Its translation: CASSQGLAGTGELFF.

The rearrangement uses TRBV11-2 and TRBJ2-1, with 10 bases identical to TRBD2. The V and J ends lost 5 bases and 5 bases, in that order; junction bases with no gene match: 6. Germline V lookup: CDR1 SGHAT, CDR2 FQNNGV. The CDR3 is made up of 15 amino acids. Here the CDR3 DNA reads TGTGCCAGCAGCCCAGCGGGGGGGCGAAACAATGAGCAGTTCTTC. Translated: CASSPAGGRNNEQFF.

The rearrangement uses TRBV7-2 and TRBJ1-2; TRBD1 aligns across 8 bases. The CDR3 loop spans 16 amino acids. Looked up from germline, CDR1 is SGHTA and CDR2 is FQGNSA. Trimming took 1 base from V and 4 from J; bases not matched to a gene: 8. The CDR3 DNA reads TGTGCCAGCAGCTTAGTGGCAGGGGGCACTATCTATGGCTACACCTTC. It translates to CASSLVAGGTIYGYTF.

Written as DNA, the CDR3 is TGTGCCAGCAGCGTAAACGGCGAGGACACTGAAGCTTTCTTT. It is translated as CASSVNGEDTEAFF. The chain links TRBV9 to TRBJ1-1; D gene ambiguous. The CDR3 is made up of 14 amino acids. In germline, CDR1 is SGDLS, CDR2 YYNGEE. V was clipped by 1 base and J by 3 bases, with 10 bases between them.

The gene calls are TRBV18 and TRBJ1-1; 10 bases line up with TRBD1. The CDR3 runs to 19 residues. In germline, CDR1 is KGHSH, CDR2 LQKENI. V dropped 5 bases and J dropped 5; count of bases not matched to a gene: 20. The CDR3 nucleotides read TGTGCCAGCTCAATCTTTGGGACAGGGGCCGATCAATCGGATACTGAAGCTTTCTTT. Its protein is CASSIFGTGADQSDTEAFF.

The sample holds one count of this clone. The chain joins TRBV7-8 to TRBJ1-5; D possibly corresponds to TRBD1 (6 bases). Germline V CDR1 and CDR2: SGHVS, FQNEAQ. The V end lost 1 base, the J end lost 4 bases, and 8 bases lay between the germline ends. CDR3 length equals 14 residues. The DNA for the CDR3 is TGTGCCAGCAGCTTAGTAGGGGGAAATCAGCCCCAGCATTTT. Translating gives CASSLVGGNQPQHF.

This clone was observed once. The CDR3 sequence: CASSWTGGGTEAFF. The CDR3 coding sequence is TGTGCCAGCAGCTGGACAGGGGGGGGCACTGAAGCTTTCTTT. The chain has TRBV6-5 and TRBJ1-1, with TRBD1 matching over 10 bases. This CDR3 has 14 amino acids. V lost 6 bases to trimming and J lost 4 bases; unmatched junction nucleotides: 5. CDR1 and CDR2 from the germline V gene are MNHEY and SVGAGI.

The genes are TRBV15 and TRBJ1-2; 11 positions match TRBD1. CDR1 and CDR2 (germline): LNHNV, YYDKDF (reference sequence). The CDR3 loop spans 14 amino acids. J was trimmed by 5 bases and V by 7 bases; bases with no gene match: 6. CDR3 region: CATNPGTGGYGYTF. DNA of the CDR3: TGTGCCACCAACCCCGGGACAGGGGGGTATGGCTACACCTTC.

The chain uses TRBV7-8 and TRBJ2-3; no reliable D call. CDR1 is SGHVS, CDR2 FQNEAQ, per germline. V lost 6 bases, J lost 2 bases, and 18 bases lay in between. The CDR3 sequence is 16 residues long. The CDR3 nucleotides read TGTGCCAGCAGTTACCGCGGTTTTATCAACACAGATACGCAGTATTTT. This encodes CASSYRGFINTDTQYF.

This chain links TRBV6-1 with TRBJ2-7; D call uncertain. Germline V gene sequence: CDR1 MNHNS, CDR2 SASEGT. This CDR3 is 11 amino acids long. V lost 4 bases to trimming and J lost 4 bases, with 5 bases between them. The CDR3 DNA reads as TGTGCCAGCAGTGCCGGGTACGAGCAGTACTTC. It encodes CASSAGYEQYF.

This clone is a singleton in its sample. The CDR3 DNA reads TGTGCCAGCAGCTTAAGGGGGCGCGATGAGCAGTTCTTC. It encodes CASSLRGRDEQFF. V gene TRBV7-2 combines with J gene TRBJ2-1; 7 nucleotides match TRBD1. V lost 2 bases, J lost 8 bases, and 3 bases stayed unmatched. CDR1 SGHTA and CDR2 FQGNSA come from the germline V gene. This CDR3 comprises 13 residues.

The chain recombines TRBV18 with TRBJ2-1; 9 nucleotides align to TRBD2. CDR1 and CDR2 (germline): KGHSH, LQKENI. The CDR3 sequence is 14 residues long. The V segment lost 5 bases and the J segment 3 bases; nucleotides outside the gene matches: 2. The CDR3 loop is CASSETSGYNEQFF. The CDR3 region has the DNA TGTGCCAGCTCAGAGACTAGCGGCTACAATGAGCAGTTCTTC. The full variable domain, its missing parts supplied by reference TRBV18 and TRBJ2-1, is NAGVMQNPRHLVRRRGQEARLRCSPMKGHSHVYWYRQLPEEGLKFMVYLQKENIIDESGMPKERFSAEFPKEGPSILRIQQVVRGDSAAYFCASSETSGYNEQFFGPGTRLTVL.

The chain couples TRBV5-4 to TRBJ2-7; 9 bases agree with TRBD1. This CDR3 has 14 residues. CDR1 is SGHNT and CDR2 is YYREEE in the germline V gene (reference sequence). The trim removed 1 base at V and 3 bases at J, leaving 2 bases unmatched. The CDR3 DNA follows: TGTGCCAGCAGCTTGATGACAGGGGGCTACGAGCAGTACTTC. The encoded protein is CASSLMTGGYEQYF.

Of note for this clone: At one end the junction does not follow the germline gene, possibly because of a read error. The J gene is TRBJ2-5, the V gene TRBV7-7; perhaps TRBD2 as D (6 bases). The length of the CDR3 is 15 residues. Germline CDR1 and CDR2: SSHAT and FNYEAQ (reference sequence). The CDR3 reads CASSLGPVRGETQYF. CDR3 in DNA: TGTGCTAGCAGCTTAGGGCCCGTCCGGGGGGAGACCCAGTACTTC.

The V and J genes are TRBV10-3 and TRBJ1-3; no clear D. Germline values: CDR1 ENHRY, CDR2 SYGVKD. CDR3 size: 14 residues. The germline V and J ends were trimmed by 4 bases and 4 bases, with 11 bases remaining between them. The CDR3 DNA reads as TGTGCCATCAGTGCACGGGAGATGGGAAACACCATATATTTT. This encodes CAISAREMGNTIYF.

This chain joins TRBV13 and TRBJ2-3, with 8 bases matching TRBD1. CDR3 length: 17 amino acids. J was trimmed by 5 bases and V by 5 bases; bases with no gene match: 15. Germline V gene sequence: CDR1 PRHDT, CDR2 FYEKMQ (reference sequence). CDR3 loop: CASSTSIVGDRQDTQYF. The CDR3 coding sequence is TGTGCCAGCAGCACTTCCATCGTGGGGGACAGGCAAGATACGCAGTATTTT.

J is TRBJ2-7 and V is TRBV6-4; TRBD1 matches 8 bases. Germline V gene data show CDR1 as MRHNA and CDR2 as SNTAGT. The CDR3 consists of 12 residues. The V and J ends lost 5 bases and 4 bases, in that order; junction bases with no gene match: 1. The CDR3 DNA sequence: TGTGCCAGCAGTCACAGGGGGTACGAGCAGTACTTC. It codes for CASSHRGYEQYF.